This TCR beta chain was observed in a study of T cell changes during pregnancy in multiple sclerosis. Assay: immunoSEQ multiplex PCR; the TCRdb copy retains only in-frame clones and omits some. The repertoire holds approximately 30,000 clones, with approximately 90% as singletons. This CDR3 has 15 residues. The V and J ends lost 5 bases and 4 bases, in that order; junction bases with no gene match: 10. From germline, CDR1 is SGHTA and CDR2 FQGTGA. The V gene is TRBV7-3, the J gene TRBJ2-7, with 8 bases that match TRBD1. Material: CD8+ T cells from peripheral blood mononuclear cells, obtained before pregnancy. This TCR was recovered from a female donor with multiple sclerosis, enrolled in a pregnancy study. CDR3 loop: CASSISPTGAYEQYF. The CDR3 DNA sequence: TGTGCCAGCAGCATTAGCCCGACAGGGGCGTACGAGCAGTACTTC.